These 32 T cell receptor beta chains were all obtained from the same sample, sequenced in a study of blood T cell repertoires in COVID-19. Sequenced by immunoSEQ multiplex PCR; TCRdb stores in-frame clones only, minus some. The sample yields 100,000 to 150,000 clones, approximately 80% seen once. Sequenced input: peripheral blood. Receptors were obtained from a man aged 40-49 years with active or convalescent COVID-19.

The chain is built from TRBV19 and TRBJ2-7, with 9 bases that match TRBD1. The CDR3 loop spans 13 amino acids. J was trimmed by 4 bases and V by 8 bases; bases with no gene match: 6. From germline, CDR1 is LNHDA and CDR2 SQIVND (reference sequence). The CDR3 here is CASSDRGLYEQYF. CDR3 in DNA: TGTGCCAGTTCGGACAGGGGATTGTACGAGCAGTACTTC.

The J gene is TRBJ2-3, the V gene TRBV7-2; 8 positions agree with TRBD2. The CDR3 consists of 15 residues. With 3 bases clipped from V and 3 bases from J, the junction kept 5 bases outside the gene matches. The V gene's germline CDR1 is SGHTA and CDR2 FQGNSA. The CDR3 reads CASSFRGGDTDTQYF. The CDR3, as DNA: TGTGCCAGCAGCTTTCGGGGGGGGGATACAGATACGCAGTATTTT. Based on the CDR3 plus reference TRBV7-2 and TRBJ2-3, the full variable domain is GAGVSQSPSNKVTEKGKDVELRCDPISGHTALYWYRQSLGQGLEFLIYFQGNSAPDKSGLPSDRFSAERTGGSVSTLTIQRTQQEDSAVYLCASSFRGGDTDTQYFGPGTRLTVL.

This chain connects TRBV2 to TRBJ2-7; TRBD1 aligns across 9 bases. Trimming cost V 5 bases and J 7 bases; bases outside gene matches: 12. CDR3 length: 15 amino acids. Looked up from germline, CDR1 is SNHLY and CDR2 is FYNNEI. CDR3 DNA sequence: TGTGCCAGCAGTCTATCCATTACAGGGGGCTGGGAGCAGTACTTC. Its protein is CASSLSITGGWEQYF.

V usage is TRBV7-2 and J usage is TRBJ2-3, with TRBD1 identical over 9 bases. The CDR3 is 13 residues long. CDR1 is SGHTA, CDR2 FQGNSA, per germline. V lost 4 bases to trimming and J lost 9 bases; unmatched junction nucleotides: 5. DNA of the CDR3: TGTGCCAGCAGCTACGGACAGGGGAGGACGCAGTATTTT. It specifies CASSYGQGRTQYF.

V is TRBV27 and J is TRBJ2-2, with TRBD2 matching 9 bases. Trimming at V came to 6 bases and at J to 6 bases, leaving 17 bases not matched to a gene. The CDR3 loop spans 18 amino acids. Germline CDR1 and CDR2: MNHEY and SMNVEV (reference sequence). CDR3 nucleotides: TGTGCCAGCAGCCGAATATCTGGGGCGGGGGGGCCCCCCGGGGAGCTGTTTTTT. Its protein product is CASSRISGAGGPPGELFF.

The V call is TRBV6-5, the J call TRBJ1-5, with D possibly TRBD1 on 6 matching bases. Looked up from germline, CDR1 is MNHEY and CDR2 is SVGAGI. V lost 6 bases to trimming and J lost 6 bases, with 15 bases between them. CDR3 length: 14 amino acids. This CDR3 is CASRTGQLGQPQHF. The DNA for the CDR3 is TGTGCCAGCAGAACCGGACAGTTGGGTCAGCCCCAGCATTTT.

This clone came up once. The V gene is TRBV25-1, the J gene TRBJ1-1; D uncertain. The germline gives CDR1 MGHDK, CDR2 SYGVNS. CDR3 length: 15 amino acids. V lost 1 base and J lost 6, with 15 bases in between. In DNA, the CDR3 is TGTGCCAGCAGTGAATCCTCGACCGAGGGTTCTGAAGCTTTCTTT. It yields the protein CASSESSTEGSEAFF.

The chain uses TRBV12-5 and TRBJ2-2, with 7 bases matching TRBD2. The V and J ends lost 0 bases and 0 bases, in that order; junction bases with no gene match: 13. The CDR3 consists of 20 residues. Looked up from germline, CDR1 is LGHNT and CDR2 is FRNRAP. The CDR3 loop reads CASGLVSRGLADANTGELFF. The CDR3 bases are TGTGCTAGTGGTTTGGTATCAAGAGGGCTAGCGGACGCGAACACCGGGGAGCTGTTTTTT.

The J gene is TRBJ1-4, the V gene TRBV6-5; 7 nucleotides agree with TRBD1. Looked up from germline, CDR1 is MNHEY and CDR2 is SVGAGI. This CDR3 comprises 13 residues. Trimming cost V 6 bases and J 8 bases; bases outside gene matches: 6. CDR3 protein: CASSPTGFEKLFF. CDR3 sequence (DNA): TGTGCCAGCAGCCCGACAGGGTTCGAAAAACTGTTTTTT.

The V and J genes are TRBV3-1 (or the pseudogene TRBV3-2) and TRBJ2-3; 14 bases fit TRBD2. Germline values: CDR1 LGHDT, CDR2 YNNKEL (reference sequence). V shed 4 bases and J 2 bases; nucleotides not matched to a gene: 5. This CDR3 has 17 residues. The CDR3 loop reads CASSRTSGGPATDTQYF. In DNA form, the CDR3 reads TGTGCCAGCAGCCGGACTAGCGGGGGGCCAGCCACAGATACGCAGTATTTT.

This clone was counted ten times or more. The chain uses TRBV4-3 and TRBJ1-6; D not resolved. The V gene's germline CDR1 is LGHNA and CDR2 YSLEER. The CDR3 contains 15 residues. The V and J ends lost 1 base and 3 bases respectively, with 7 bases between them. CDR3 protein: CASSQGALYNSPLHF. The CDR3 nucleotides are TGCGCCAGCAGCCAAGGGGCCCTCTATAATTCACCCCTCCACTTT.

V and J are TRBV19 and TRBJ1-2, with TRBD1 matching over 9 bases. This CDR3 has 15 residues. The V and J ends lost 1 base and 4 bases, in that order; junction bases with no gene match: 4. The V gene's germline CDR1 is LNHDA and CDR2 SQIVND (reference sequence). The CDR3, as DNA: TGTGCCAGTAGTATAGCCCAGACAGGGGGCTATGGCTACACCTTC. Encoded protein: CASSIAQTGGYGYTF.

In this sample, this clone turned up once. The V call is TRBV7-6, the J call TRBJ2-5; 9 bases line up with TRBD1. Trimming took 4 bases from V and 5 from J; bases not matched to a gene: 8. Germline V gene lookup returns CDR1 SGHVS and CDR2 FNYEAQ. This CDR3 contains 15 residues. For the CDR3, the DNA is TGTGCCAGCAGCTCGCCGGGACAGGGCGGGGAGACCCAGTACTTC. It encodes CASSSPGQGGETQYF.

The gene calls are TRBV15 and TRBJ1-1; a weak D match, TRBD1 (5 bases). Germline CDR1 reads LNHNV; CDR2 reads YYDKDF (reference sequence). Trimming cost V 8 bases and J 0 bases, with 13 bases left between them. The CDR3 has 14 amino acids. The CDR3 DNA sequence: TGTGCCACCGCCCTGGGGGGGATGAACACTGAAGCTTTCTTT. It yields the protein CATALGGMNTEAFF.

This clone was seen more than once but under ten times. The rearrangement links TRBV3-1 (or the pseudogene TRBV3-2) to TRBJ2-3, with 8 bases fitting TRBD2. Looked up from germline, CDR1 is LGHDT and CDR2 is YNNKEL (reference sequence). CDR3 length equals 15 residues. Germline trimming cut 4 bases from V and 3 bases from J; bases unmatched to any gene: 6. The CDR3 sequence: CASSLIAGPTDTQYF. DNA of the CDR3: TGTGCCAGCAGCCTAATAGCGGGGCCAACAGATACGCAGTATTTT.

This clone was picked up many times. J is TRBJ2-2 and V is TRBV6-2 or TRBV6-3, with D unclear. Germline assignment: CDR1 MNHEY and CDR2 SVGEGT. Trimming shortened V by 2 bases and J by 1 base, and 5 bases separated the two germline ends. The CDR3 totals 14 residues. The CDR3 nucleotides read TGTGCCAGCAGTTACCTTCTGAACACCGGGGAGCTGTTTTTT. Its translation: CASSYLLNTGELFF.

This chain uses TRBV6-6 with TRBJ2-1, with 12 bases matching TRBD2. Germline-derived CDR1 and CDR2 are MNHNY and SVGAGI (reference sequence). V lost 5 bases, J lost 10 bases, and 9 bases stayed unmatched. CDR3 size: 15 residues. CDR3 nucleotides: TGTGCCAGCAGTGGCCCTGGAGGACTAGCGGGGGAGCAGTTCTTC. It specifies CASSGPGGLAGEQFF.

The V call is TRBV3-1 (or the pseudogene TRBV3-2), the J call TRBJ1-6; 8 bases are a match to TRBD1. V was pared by 3 bases and J by 7 bases, with 8 bases of the junction left unmatched. This CDR3 is built from 16 residues. Germline CDR1 and CDR2: LGHDT and YNNKEL (reference sequence). The CDR3 is CASSHVNRGRNSPLHF. CDR3 DNA sequence: TGTGCCAGCAGCCACGTTAACAGGGGGAGGAATTCACCCCTCCACTTT.

The chain carries TRBV5-5 and TRBJ1-1; TRBD1 is a possible D gene (6 bases). From germline, CDR1 is SGHKS and CDR2 YYEKEE (reference sequence). Trimming left V 2 bases short and J 7 bases short, with 9 bases between. This CDR3 has 12 residues. CDR3 sequence (DNA): TGTGCCAGCAGCTTCAGGGGAAATGAAGCTTTCTTT. It translates to CASSFRGNEAFF.

A word on this clone: The junction does not match germline at one end; this may be a read error. J is TRBJ2-6 and V is TRBV5-8; D possibly matches TRBD1 or TRBD2 (5 bases each). CDR1 is SGHTS and CDR2 is YDEGEE in the germline V gene. This CDR3 spans 16 amino acids. The CDR3 DNA is TGTGCCAGCACCTTGAGGGGCACCACCGGGGCCAACGTCCTGACTTTC. Protein: CASTLRGTTGANVLTF.

CDR3 sequence (DNA): TGTGCCAGCAGCCAAGATCCAGGACAGGGAAGGGATGAGCAGTTCTTC. Translated, it gives CASSQDPGQGRDEQFF. The gene calls are TRBV3-1 (or the pseudogene TRBV3-2) and TRBJ2-1; TRBD1 matches 8 bases. The CDR3 sequence is 16 residues long. Germline V lookup: CDR1 LGHDT, CDR2 YNNKEL (reference sequence). V was pared by 0 bases and J by 8 bases, with 9 bases of the junction left unmatched.

The V call is TRBV6-5, the J call TRBJ2-5; TRBD1 might be the D (5 bases). CDR1 is MNHEY, CDR2 SVGAGI, per germline. This CDR3 has 14 residues. The V end lost 0 bases, the J end lost 5 bases, and 10 bases lay between the germline ends. The CDR3: CASSYSGAEETQYF. The CDR3 nucleotides read TGTGCCAGCAGTTACTCAGGGGCGGAGGAGACCCAGTACTTC.

V gene TRBV21-1 combines with J gene TRBJ2-7; no DNA check was done on the table's D call, TRBD2. TRBV21-1 is recorded as a pseudogene. The CDR3 runs 15 residues. The CDR3 bases are TGTGCCAGCAGAGGAGGCAGACCTCTACTCTACGAGCAGTACTTC. It is translated as CASRGGRPLLYEQYF.

The rearrangement links TRBV7-2 to TRBJ1-6; TRBD1 matches at 7 bases. The V and J ends lost 5 bases and 13 bases, in that order; junction bases with no gene match: 11. Germline V gene lookup returns CDR1 SGHTA and CDR2 FQGNSA. The CDR3 covers 14 residues. In DNA, the CDR3 is TGTGCCAGCAGCCCTGGGACAGCCCTCGGGCCCCTCCACTTT. It translates to CASSPGTALGPLHF.

The gene calls are TRBV6-6 and TRBJ2-7, with 10 positions matching TRBD1. The germline V gene encodes CDR1 MNHNY and CDR2 SVGAGI (reference sequence). Trimming took 0 bases from V and 5 from J; bases not matched to a gene: 7. The CDR3 runs to 16 residues. CDR3 in amino acids: CASSYSGDRGENEQYF. The CDR3 nucleotides read TGTGCCAGCAGTTACTCTGGGGACAGGGGTGAGAACGAGCAGTACTTC.

The gene calls are TRBV14 and TRBJ2-5, with TRBD2 matching 9 bases. With 5 bases clipped from V and 4 bases from J, the junction kept 11 bases outside the gene matches. The CDR3 consists of 16 residues. Germline V gene data show CDR1 as SGHDN and CDR2 as FVKESK. This CDR3 is CASSERLAVAIETQYF. The CDR3 coding sequence is TGTGCCAGCAGCGAACGACTAGCGGTTGCAATAGAGACCCAGTACTTC.

V and J are TRBV6-2 or TRBV6-3 and TRBJ1-4; 12 bases match TRBD1. The CDR3 loop spans 15 amino acids. Losses at the gene ends were 1 base for V and 11 bases for J; bases not matched to a gene: 5. Looked up from germline, CDR1 is MNHEY and CDR2 is SVGEGT. This CDR3 reads CASSYFGTGGEKLFF. The CDR3, as DNA: TGTGCCAGCAGTTACTTCGGGACAGGGGGCGAGAAACTGTTTTTT.

This clone was detected once. CDR3 nucleotide sequence: TGTGCCAGCAGTGAGGGGCAGGCTTATCAGCCCCAGCATTTT. Protein: CASSEGQAYQPQHF. The V gene is TRBV2, the J gene TRBJ1-5; a possible D gene is TRBD1 (5 bases). The CDR3 is made up of 14 amino acids. V lost 3 bases to trimming and J lost 5 bases, with 11 bases between them. Germline V gene lookup returns CDR1 SNHLY and CDR2 FYNNEI.

The chain recombines TRBV11-2 with TRBJ2-7; 10 positions agree with TRBD1. The germline CDR1 and CDR2 sequences are SGHAT and FQNNGV. The CDR3 loop spans 13 amino acids. V trimming: 5 bases; J trimming: 5 bases; junction bases outside the gene matches: 3. The CDR3 is CASSRDRGHEQYF. Here the CDR3 DNA reads TGTGCCAGCAGCCGGGACAGGGGCCACGAGCAGTACTTC.

V is TRBV2 and J is TRBJ2-7, with D possibly TRBD1 on 5 matching bases. CDR3 length: 12 amino acids. Looked up from germline, CDR1 is SNHLY and CDR2 is FYNNEI. V shed 6 bases and J shed 0 bases, with 6 bases lying between them. CDR3 loop: CASRDNSYEQYF. CDR3 nucleotides: TGTGCCAGCAGGGACAACTCCTACGAGCAGTACTTC.

The chain employs TRBV2 and TRBJ1-6; TRBD1 might be the D (5 bases). Germline CDR1 reads SNHLY; CDR2 reads FYNNEI. The CDR3 covers 14 residues. Deletions cut 3 bases from V and 4 bases from J, with 7 bases between. Written as DNA, the CDR3 is TGTGCCAGCAGTGAGGGGACTTATAATTCACCCCTCCACTTT. This encodes CASSEGTYNSPLHF.

Only a few counts were recorded for this clone. The CDR3 nucleotides are TGTGCCAGCAGCCCCCGCGGTCCGGAGACCCAGTACTTC. It yields the protein CASSPRGPETQYF. The rearrangement links TRBV7-9 to TRBJ2-5; D unclear. V was clipped by 5 bases and J by 5 bases, with 12 bases between them. CDR1 and CDR2 (germline): SEHNR, FQNEAQ (reference sequence). CDR3 length: 13 residues.